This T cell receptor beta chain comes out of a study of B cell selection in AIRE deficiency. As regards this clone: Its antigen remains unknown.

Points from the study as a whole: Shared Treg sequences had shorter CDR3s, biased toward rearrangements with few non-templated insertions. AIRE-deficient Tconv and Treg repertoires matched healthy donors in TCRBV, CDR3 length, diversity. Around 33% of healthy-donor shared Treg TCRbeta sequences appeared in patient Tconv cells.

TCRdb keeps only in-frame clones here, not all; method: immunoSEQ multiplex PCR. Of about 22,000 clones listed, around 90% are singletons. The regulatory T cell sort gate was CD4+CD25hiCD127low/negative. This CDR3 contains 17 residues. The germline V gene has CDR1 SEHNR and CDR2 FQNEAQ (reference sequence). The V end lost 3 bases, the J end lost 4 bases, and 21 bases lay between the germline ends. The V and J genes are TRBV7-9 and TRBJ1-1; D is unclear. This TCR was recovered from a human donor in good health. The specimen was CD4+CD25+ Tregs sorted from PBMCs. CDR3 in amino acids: CASSFTPRSVGGTEAFF. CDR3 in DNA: TGTGCCAGCAGCTTCACCCCGCGGTCGGTCGGCGGCACTGAAGCTTTCTTT.